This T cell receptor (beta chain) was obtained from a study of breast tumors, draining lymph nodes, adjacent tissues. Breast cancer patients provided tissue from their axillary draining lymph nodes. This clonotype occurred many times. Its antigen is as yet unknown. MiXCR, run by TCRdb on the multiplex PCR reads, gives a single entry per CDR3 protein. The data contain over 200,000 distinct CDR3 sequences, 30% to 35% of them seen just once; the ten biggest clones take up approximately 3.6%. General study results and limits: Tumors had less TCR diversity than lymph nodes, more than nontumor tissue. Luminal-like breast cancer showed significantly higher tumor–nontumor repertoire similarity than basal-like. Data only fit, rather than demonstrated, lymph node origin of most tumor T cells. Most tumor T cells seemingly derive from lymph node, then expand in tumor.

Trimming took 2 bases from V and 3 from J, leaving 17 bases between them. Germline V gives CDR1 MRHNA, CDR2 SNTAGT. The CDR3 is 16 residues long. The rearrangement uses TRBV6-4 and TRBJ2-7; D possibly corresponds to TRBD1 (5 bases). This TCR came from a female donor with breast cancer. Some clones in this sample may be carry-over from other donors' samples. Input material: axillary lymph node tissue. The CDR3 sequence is CASSDLDSDNYYEQYF. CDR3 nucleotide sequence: TGTGCCAGCAGTGACCTTGACAGCGATAACTACTACGAGCAGTACTTC.